What follows are 26 T cell receptor beta chains derived from one specimen sequenced in a study of CD8+ T cells in alopecia areata (dated by TCRdb to the late 2010s). The time point label for this specimen denotes: baseline before oral tofacitinib. Libraries were constructed by the immunoSEQ multiplex PCR assay. To provide template for TCR sequencing, every sample had RNA extracted and reverse transcribed into cDNA. TCRdb's version of the immuneACCESS table is confined to in-frame rearrangements and falls short of the full clone set. An unresolved V gene accounts for under half of the shortfall where checked; the remainder is of unknown origin. For this sample there are a few hundred thousand clones; roughly 69% appear just once. The top ten constitute around 1.2% of the sample. Sequences were derived from CD4+ T cells sorted from blood, sampled at week 0. Receptors were obtained from a human donor with alopecia areata.

The genes are TRBV7-2 and TRBJ1-5; TRBD1 aligns across 8 bases. After removal of 0 bases from V and 6 bases from J, the junction contained 4 bases not matched to a gene. Germline CDR1 SGHTA, CDR2 FQGNSA. This CDR3 region has 15 residues. The CDR3 DNA reads TGTGCCAGCAGCTTAGCTCCAGGGGGCGTTCAGCCCCAGCATTTT. Protein product: CASSLAPGGVQPQHF.

The chain recombines TRBV5-1 with TRBJ1-6, with a tentative D call TRBD1 (5 bases). This CDR3 spans 14 amino acids. The ends were cut back, 4 bases at V and 10 bases at J, with 15 bases in the middle. In germline, CDR1 is SGHRS, CDR2 YFSETQ. DNA for the CDR3: TGCGCCAGCAGCGGGAGCCAGGGAGCCTCACCCCTCCACTTT. Encoded protein: CASSGSQGASPLHF.

V is TRBV11-2 and J is TRBJ1-1; 8 bases match TRBD1. V lost 2 bases, J lost 5 bases, and 7 bases stayed unmatched. This CDR3 has 15 amino acids. Germline values: CDR1 SGHAT, CDR2 FQNNGV. CDR3 nucleotide sequence: TGTGCCAGCAGCTTACGTCAGGACAGGGCGACTGAAGCTTTCTTT. Translating gives CASSLRQDRATEAFF.

The genes are TRBV10-3 and TRBJ2-1; 8 nucleotides agree with TRBD1. Germline lookup yields CDR1 ENHRY and CDR2 SYGVKD. The CDR3 has 14 residues. The V gene end was trimmed by 6 bases and the J gene end by 7 bases; junction bases not matched to a gene: 8. CDR3 DNA: TGTGCCATCAGAGGGACAGGCGGAGGGAATGAGCAGTTCTTC. This gives the protein CAIRGTGGGNEQFF.

In its sample, this clone was seen a few times. The genes are TRBV5-6 and TRBJ1-2; 7 bases are shared with TRBD1. The V and J ends lost 4 bases and 11 bases, in that order; junction bases with no gene match: 8. The CDR3 consists of 12 residues. Germline V gives CDR1 SGHDT, CDR2 YYEEEE. The CDR3 reads CASSDGTVGYTF. Written as DNA, the CDR3 is TGTGCCAGCAGCGACGGGACAGTTGGTTACACCTTC.

The rearrangement joins TRBV15 to TRBJ1-2, with TRBD1 identical over 7 bases. The V and J ends lost 2 bases and 0 bases, in that order; junction bases with no gene match: 9. The CDR3 is made up of 17 amino acids. Germline V gives CDR1 LNHNV, CDR2 YYDKDF (reference sequence). The CDR3 DNA follows: TGTGCCACCAGCAGATCAGCGGACAGGACGACTAACTATGGCTACACCTTC. Amino acid sequence: CATSRSADRTTNYGYTF.

The rearrangement uses TRBV29-1 and TRBJ1-2, with D possibly being TRBD1 (6 bases). This CDR3 has 13 residues. The germline V and J ends were trimmed by 1 base and 4 bases, with 10 bases remaining between them. Germline loops: CDR1 SQVTM, CDR2 ANQGSEA. CDR3 residues: CSVEGGQSYGYTF. CDR3 in DNA: TGCAGCGTTGAAGGAGGACAGAGCTATGGCTACACCTTC.

In its sample, this clone was seen once. J is TRBJ2-1 and V is TRBV2, with unresolved D. V lost 3 bases and J 9 bases, leaving 9 bases between the germline ends. CDR3 length: 12 residues. Germline V CDR1 and CDR2: SNHLY, FYNNEI. The CDR3 sequence is CASSDWTSEQFF. CDR3 DNA sequence: TGTGCCAGCAGTGATTGGACGAGTGAGCAGTTCTTC. Full variable domain (missing parts from reference TRBV2 and TRBJ2-1): EPEVTQTPSHQVTQMGQEVILRCVPISNHLYFYWYRQILGQKVEFLVSFYNNEISEKSEIFDDQFSVERPDGSNFTLKIRSTKLEDSAMYFCASSDWTSEQFFGPGTRLTVL.

The chain combines TRBV25-1 with TRBJ1-2; D possibly corresponds to TRBD1 (5 bases). CDR1 and CDR2 from the germline V gene are MGHDK and SYGVNS. This CDR3 has 13 amino acids. Between the trimmed V and J ends, which lost 5 bases and 8 bases, there was a span of 15 bases. The CDR3: CASSRGGPFGYTF. The DNA for the CDR3 is TGTGCCAGCAGTCGGGGGGGACCCTTCGGCTACACCTTC.

The chain is built from TRBV7-2 and TRBJ2-5, with 12 bases identical to TRBD2. Trimming removed 2 bases from V and 3 bases from J; junction bases left unmatched: 10. Looked up from germline, CDR1 is SGHTA and CDR2 is FQGNSA. CDR3 length: 18 residues. The CDR3 spells CASSLRLGLAGGKETQYF. The CDR3 nucleotides read TGTGCCAGCAGCTTACGGCTCGGGCTAGCGGGGGGGAAAGAGACCCAGTACTTC.

The gene calls are TRBV9 and TRBJ2-2, with 7 bases matching TRBD2. CDR3 length: 15 amino acids. V gave up 4 bases and J gave up 3 bases; unmatched junction bases: 6. Germline CDR1 reads SGDLS; CDR2 reads YYNGEE. CDR3 in DNA: TGTGCCAGCAGCCAACGACTAGCTGACACCGGGGAGCTGTTTTTT. Translating gives CASSQRLADTGELFF.

V gene TRBV9 combines with J gene TRBJ1-6; no definite D call. Trimming left V 1 base short and J 6 bases short, with 20 bases between. Germline assignment: CDR1 SGDLS and CDR2 YYNGEE. This CDR3 has 18 amino acids. The CDR3 loop is CASSVTPELSQVNSPLHF. DNA for the CDR3: TGTGCCAGCAGCGTAACTCCCGAACTGTCGCAGGTTAATTCACCCCTCCACTTT.

The V gene is TRBV30, the J gene TRBJ1-5; a weak D match, TRBD1 (5 bases). The ends were cut back, 2 bases at V and 11 bases at J, with 13 bases in the middle. CDR3 length: 12 amino acids. Germline V CDR1 and CDR2: GTSNPN, SVGIG (reference sequence). In DNA, the CDR3 is TGTGCCTGGAGTAAACGGGACTTAGCCCAGCATTTT. It codes for CAWSKRDLAQHF.

This clone was recorded a few times. V gene TRBV7-6 combines with J gene TRBJ2-6; no clear D gene. The V end lost 2 bases, the J end lost 0 bases, and 2 bases lay between the germline ends. The CDR3 consists of 14 residues. Germline CDR1 reads SGHVS; CDR2 reads FNYEAQ. The CDR3 region is CASSLHSGANVLTF. The DNA of the CDR3 is TGTGCCAGCAGCTTACACTCTGGGGCCAACGTCCTGACTTTC.

The chain uses TRBV30 and TRBJ2-1, with D perhaps matching TRBD1 (5 bases). The germline CDR1 and CDR2 sequences are GTSNPN and SVGIG (reference sequence). Trimming stripped 3 bases from V and 16 bases from J, with 16 bases between. This CDR3 spans 11 amino acids. This chain's CDR3 is CAWSRRQGQFF. In DNA, the CDR3 is TGTGCCTGGAGCCGCCGGCAGGGTCAATTCTTC.

J is TRBJ2-7 and V is TRBV5-1, with D hard to call. CDR3 length: 14 residues. The V gene lost 0 bases and the J gene lost 1 base, with 8 bases spanning the gap. Germline lookup yields CDR1 SGHRS and CDR2 YFSETQ. The CDR3 spells CASSLEGASYEQYF. CDR3 bases: TGCGCCAGCAGCTTGGAAGGAGCTTCCTACGAGCAGTACTTC.

The V gene is TRBV5-4, the J gene TRBJ2-7; TRBD1 or TRBD2 may be the D gene (5 bases each). The CDR3 length is 14 residues. V lost 0 bases to trimming and J lost 3 bases, with 10 bases between them. CDR1 and CDR2 (germline): SGHNT, YYREEE (reference sequence). CDR3 amino acids: CASSLGVGVYEQYF. The DNA for the CDR3 is TGTGCCAGCAGCTTGGGTGTGGGGGTCTACGAGCAGTACTTC.

V usage is TRBV30 and J usage is TRBJ2-3; D not certain. Trimming took 3 bases from V and 4 from J, leaving 11 bases between them. Per the germline V gene, CDR1 is GTSNPN and CDR2 is SVGIG (reference sequence). This CDR3 is 13 amino acids long. CDR3 in DNA: TGTGCCTGGAGCCCGGATAGATCAGATACGCAGTATTTT. It translates to CAWSPDRSDTQYF.

This rearrangement joins TRBV25-1 to TRBJ2-1; D remains ambiguous. V lost 6 bases, J lost 7 bases, and 13 bases lay in between. The CDR3 is 13 amino acids. Germline CDR1 is MGHDK and CDR2 is SYGVNS. CDR3 in DNA: TGTGCCAGCAGCCCTATCGGGCCTAATGAGCAGTTCTTC. Residues: CASSPIGPNEQFF.

V is TRBV7-2 and J is TRBJ2-7, with 8 bases aligning to TRBD1. The CDR3 consists of 13 residues. After removal of 4 bases from V and 6 bases from J, the junction contained 5 bases not matched to a gene. Germline V CDR1 and CDR2: SGHTA, FQGNSA. In DNA, the CDR3 is TGTGCCAGCAGCTCTACAGGGGGAGGCGAGCAGTACTTC. Amino acid sequence: CASSSTGGGEQYF.

This sequence joins TRBV10-3 and TRBJ2-5, with D possibly TRBD2 on 5 matching bases. This CDR3 contains 15 residues. V shed 2 bases and J shed 5 bases, with 15 bases lying between them. The germline V gene encodes CDR1 ENHRY and CDR2 SYGVKD. CDR3 nucleotide sequence: TGTGCCATCAGTGAGCCCGGACGGGATTGGGAGACCCAGTACTTC. It translates to CAISEPGRDWETQYF.

The V gene is TRBV5-4, the J gene TRBJ1-2; TRBD1 matches 10 bases. The germline CDR1 and CDR2 sequences are SGHNT and YYREEE (reference sequence). V was pared by 3 bases and J by 2 bases, with 7 bases of the junction left unmatched. The CDR3 is made up of 16 amino acids. The CDR3 DNA reads as TGTGCCAGCAGCTCGATGCGACAGGGGGCAAACTATGGCTACACCTTC. Encoded protein: CASSSMRQGANYGYTF.

This clone was counted once. The chain couples TRBV13 to TRBJ2-7, with D possibly TRBD1 on 5 matching bases. Trimming removed 5 bases at V and 6 bases at J, with 11 bases between. CDR3 length: 12 amino acids. The germline gives CDR1 PRHDT, CDR2 FYEKMQ (reference sequence). The CDR3, as DNA: TGTGCCAGCAGCCGCTCTCAGGGCGAGCAGTACTTC. This encodes CASSRSQGEQYF.

The chain recombines TRBV9 with TRBJ2-7; perhaps TRBD1 as D (6 bases). The CDR3 consists of 15 residues. Trimming stripped 0 bases from V and 7 bases from J, with 17 bases between. Germline V gene sequence: CDR1 SGDLS, CDR2 YYNGEE. CDR3: CASSVAGRGSQEQYF. CDR3 sequence (DNA): TGTGCCAGCAGCGTAGCGGGCAGGGGCTCACAGGAGCAGTACTTC.

This rearrangement joins TRBV29-1 to TRBJ1-2; no clear D. This CDR3 has 12 residues. Germline V gene sequence: CDR1 SQVTM, CDR2 ANQGSEA. The ends were cut back, 3 bases at V and 0 bases at J, with 5 bases in the middle. CDR3 sequence reads: CSVDGPNYGYTF. The DNA for the CDR3 is TGCAGCGTTGACGGTCCTAACTATGGCTACACCTTC.

As regards this clone: This same CDR3 is encoded by further DNA sequences in the sample. The chain combines TRBV29-1 with TRBJ2-6; D is undetermined. V was pared by 6 bases and J by 1 base, with 4 bases between. From germline, CDR1 is SQVTM and CDR2 ANQGSEA. The CDR3 is 12 amino acids. The CDR3 reads CSVDSGANVLTF. The CDR3, as DNA: TGCAGCGTGGATTCTGGGGCCAACGTCCTGACTTTC.